The entry below describes one T cell receptor beta chain. This specimen comes from a study of blood T cell repertoires in COVID-19. CDR1 SGHTA and CDR2 FQGNSA come from the germline V gene. The trim removed 5 bases at V and 8 bases at J, leaving 14 bases unmatched. This CDR3 spans 16 amino acids. Data came from immunoSEQ multiplex PCR; TCRdb stores just in-frame clones and leaves some out. The table records under 85,000 clones, about nine tenths of them present only once. The rearrangement joins TRBV7-2 to TRBJ2-3, with TRBD1 matching 9 bases. The clonotype originates from a man of 80 years or more in a cohort sampled during active COVID-19. Sequences were obtained from peripheral blood. The CDR3 spells CASSNRDRVLLSTQYF. As DNA, the CDR3 is TGTGCCAGCAGCAACCGGGACAGGGTCCTGCTTTCTACGCAGTATTTT.